This note documents a single T cell receptor beta chain sequence. V dropped 5 bases and J dropped 7; count of bases not matched to a gene: 8. CDR3 length: 15 residues. Germline CDR1 is SGHAT and CDR2 is FQNNGV. Each CDR3 protein is one row after TCRdb ran MiXCR on the PCR reads. The sample records 15,000 or so distinct CDR3 sequences, over 45% being singletons. This specimen belongs to a study of immune characterization of retroperitoneal liposarcoma. Sequenced input: tumor tissue. This rearrangement joins TRBV11-2 to TRBJ1-4; 9 bases line up with TRBD1. This clonotype was obtained from a female donor with retroperitoneal liposarcoma. CDR3 DNA: TGTGCCAGCAGCGTCCGGGGGACAGGGTTTGAAAAACTGTTTTTT. Translation gives CASSVRGTGFEKLFF.